This T cell receptor (beta chain) stems from a study of T cell responses to AZD1222 COVID-19 vaccine. TCRdb's table, derived via immunoSEQ multiplex PCR, lists solely in-frame clones and lacks some. This table has about 150,000 clones, 84% appearing once. This CDR3 contains 17 residues. Sequenced here: peripheral blood, sampled on day 0 of AZD1222 vaccination. The TCR was taken from an adult in good health. The chain employs TRBV21-1 and TRBJ1-5; the DNA was not used to check the table's D call, TRBD1. TRBV21-1 is termed a pseudogene. CDR3 residues: CASSKVRTVVSNQPQHF. The CDR3 DNA reads as TGTGCCAGCAGCAAAGTTAGGACAGTTGTGAGCAATCAGCCCCAGCATTTT.